This paragraph covers one T cell receptor beta chain sequence. Antigen specificity is unknown. This sample is drawn from a study of cytomegalovirus exposure and HLA in healthy donors. For the study at large: A preliminary data release comprised 80 million to 95 million unique TCRs obtained from HLA-typed donors. Genetic ancestry analysis placed 81% of the roughly 400 donors that were genotyped in the Caucasian-associated cluster.

Primers: 60 Vbeta forward and 13 Jbeta reverse. Data came from immunoSEQ multiplex PCR; TCRdb stores just in-frame clones and leaves some out. The data show fewer than 80,000 clones, approximately 71% seen once. This CDR3 region has 12 residues. The V end lost 5 bases, the J end lost 8 bases, and 13 bases lay between the germline ends. The germline gives CDR1 GTSNPN, CDR2 SVGIG (reference sequence). Study-level results: Associated with HLA alleles at 0.05 false discovery rate in a later analysis were over 15,000 TCR beta sequences. In a later analysis, most CMV-associated TCR beta chains appeared HLA-restricted.

The rearrangement joins TRBV30 to TRBJ2-1, with TRBD2 as a possible D gene (7 bases). This receptor was taken from a woman between 35 and 50 years old in good health and CMV-seropositive. The sample comprised PBMCs. The CDR3 nucleotides read TGTGCCTGGTCCCGAGGGGGGGATGAGCAGTTCTTC. The encoded protein is CAWSRGGDEQFF.